The 28 T cell receptor beta chains below all came from one sample that was sequenced in a study of CD8+ T cells in alopecia areata. The treatment denotes: oral pan-JAK inhibitor, 5-10 mg twice daily. Sequencing used cDNA as its template, made by extracting RNA and reverse transcribing it. Repertoires were generated with immunoSEQ multiplex PCR, while TCRdb's copy carries only in-frame clones and drops some. The sample holds approximately 220,000 clones, more than 30% seen once. Sequenced here: CD4+ T cells sorted from blood, sampled at approximately week 30, from a patient treated with tofacitinib. These TCRs come from a human donor with alopecia areata.

This clone has just a few counts. The chain carries TRBV19 and TRBJ2-2; D tentatively reads TRBD1 or TRBD2 (5 bases each). Germline V gene data show CDR1 as LNHDA and CDR2 as SQIVND (reference sequence). The CDR3 has 16 residues. Trimming pared 3 bases from V and 5 bases from J, leaving 16 bases between. This CDR3 is CASSMSRGAWTGELFF. For the CDR3, the DNA is TGTGCCAGTAGTATGTCCCGGGGCGCCTGGACCGGGGAGCTGTTTTTT.

This chain joins TRBV25-1 and TRBJ2-1; D gene uncertain. V was trimmed by 5 bases and J by 2 bases, leaving 4 bases between them. Germline CDR1 reads MGHDK; CDR2 reads SYGVNS. The length of the CDR3 is 12 residues. CDR3 coding DNA: TGTGCCAGCAGTACAGCCTACAATGAGCAGTTCTTC. This encodes CASSTAYNEQFF.

The chain employs TRBV4-2 and TRBJ1-2, with TRBD1 matching over 8 bases. Germline V gene lookup returns CDR1 LGHNA and CDR2 YNFKEQ. The junction had 3 bases not matched to a gene; V was cut back by 0 bases and J by 3 bases. CDR3 length: 15 residues. This chain's CDR3 is CASSQDPTGDYGYTF. In DNA, the CDR3 is TGTGCCAGCAGCCAAGATCCGACAGGGGACTATGGCTACACCTTC.

This clone was picked up a small number of times. Written as DNA, the CDR3 is TGTGCCAGCAGTCCGATTCCGGGACAGGGACGGGAAAAACTGTTTTTT. It specifies CASSPIPGQGREKLFF. J is TRBJ1-4 and V is TRBV27, with TRBD1 matching over 9 bases. This CDR3 contains 16 residues. V gave up 5 bases and J gave up 8 bases; unmatched junction bases: 12. Germline V gene data show CDR1 as MNHEY and CDR2 as SMNVEV (reference sequence).

This clone came up many times. V is TRBV30 and J is TRBJ2-1; D is tentatively TRBD1 or TRBD2 (7 bases each). Trimming removed 7 bases from V and 14 bases from J, with 21 bases in between. This CDR3 comprises 12 residues. Germline loops: CDR1 GTSNPN, CDR2 SVGIG (reference sequence). CDR3 DNA sequence: TGTGCCTCGGAGACTAGCACCAGGGGGGAGTTCTTC. It encodes CASETSTRGEFF.

In DNA form, the CDR3 reads TGTGCCAGCAGCGACCTCGACAGGGCGGTACGGAATGAGCAGTTCTTC. Its translation: CASSDLDRAVRNEQFF. V usage is TRBV2 and J usage is TRBJ2-1, with 7 bases identical to TRBD1. Germline V gene sequence: CDR1 SNHLY, CDR2 FYNNEI. CDR3 length equals 16 residues. The V and J ends lost 6 bases and 7 bases, in that order; junction bases with no gene match: 15.

This clone occurred a few times. V and J are TRBV7-9 and TRBJ1-1; tentatively, D is TRBD1 (6 bases). Germline lookup yields CDR1 SEHNR and CDR2 FQNEAQ (reference sequence). CDR3 size: 14 residues. V lost 3 bases and J lost 3, with 11 bases in between. CDR3 coding DNA: TGTGCCAGCAGCTTCGGGGGCGTAGACACTGAAGCTTTCTTT. This codes for CASSFGGVDTEAFF.

J is TRBJ1-1 and V is TRBV10-3; 7 nucleotides agree with TRBD1. The CDR3 has 14 amino acids. J lost 5 bases, V lost 4 bases, and 7 bases had no gene match. Germline CDR1 and CDR2: ENHRY and SYGVKD. Here the CDR3 DNA reads TGTGCCATCAGTGGACAGGGTCCGAAGACTGAAGCTTTCTTT. As protein: CAISGQGPKTEAFF.

This clone came up a few times. This chain uses TRBV4-2 with TRBJ2-2; D is ambiguous. This CDR3 contains 16 residues. Germline values: CDR1 LGHNA, CDR2 YNFKEQ. V lost 3 bases, J lost 7 bases, and 18 bases lay in between. The CDR3 DNA reads as TGTGCCAGCAGCCAGAAAGAGACAACGCTGATCGGGGAGCTGTTTTTT. This codes for CASSQKETTLIGELFF.

The chain couples TRBV19 to TRBJ2-2; the match to TRBD2 covers 8 bases. Losses at the gene ends were 5 bases for V and 6 bases for J; bases not matched to a gene: 5. Germline V gene data show CDR1 as LNHDA and CDR2 as SQIVND (reference sequence). There are 14 residues in the CDR3. The CDR3 DNA sequence: TGTGCCAGTAGTGGACAAGCGGGGGCCGGGGAGCTGTTTTTT. It yields the protein CASSGQAGAGELFF.

This sequence joins TRBV5-1 and TRBJ2-1; 12 bases agree with TRBD2. Looked up from germline, CDR1 is SGHRS and CDR2 is YFSETQ. The CDR3 has 17 residues. V dropped 2 bases and J dropped 5; count of bases not matched to a gene: 8. CDR3 sequence: CASSFRLAGEGDNEQFF. For the CDR3, the DNA is TGCGCCAGCAGCTTCCGACTAGCGGGAGAGGGGGACAATGAGCAGTTCTTC. Full variable domain (missing parts from reference TRBV5-1 and TRBJ2-1): KAGVTQTPRYLIKTRGQQVTLSCSPISGHRSVSWYQQTPGQGLQFLFEYFSETQRNKGNFPGRFSGRQFSNSRSEMNVSTLELGDSALYLCASSFRLAGEGDNEQFFGPGTRLTVL.

This clone came up a few times. V is TRBV21-1 and J is TRBJ2-1; no check of the table's D call, TRBD1, against the DNA was made. TRBV21-1 is deemed a pseudogene. This CDR3 spans 16 amino acids. CDR3 sequence: CASLPTGGSSYNEQFF. DNA for the CDR3: TGTGCCAGCTTACCGACAGGCGGTAGCTCCTACAATGAGCAGTTCTTC.

The chain recombines TRBV6-5 with TRBJ2-7, with D perhaps TRBD2 (5 bases). From germline, CDR1 is MNHEY and CDR2 SVGAGI. V was shortened by 2 bases and J by 3 bases, with 14 bases between the two germline ends. This CDR3 spans 15 amino acids. The CDR3 here is CASSYRQSGLYEQYF. CDR3 DNA sequence: TGTGCCAGCAGTTACAGGCAAAGCGGTCTCTACGAGCAGTACTTC.

The sample holds a few counts of this clone. The chain links TRBV29-1 to TRBJ2-7; possible D gene TRBD1, 6 bases. The CDR3 is made up of 13 amino acids. CDR1 is SQVTM and CDR2 is ANQGSEA in the germline V gene. V lost 7 bases to trimming and J lost 1 base, with 14 bases between them. The CDR3 nucleotides read TGCAGCGCCGTAAGGACAGAATCCTACGAGCAGTACTTC. Its protein is CSAVRTESYEQYF.

The chain combines TRBV6-5 with TRBJ2-5; 11 bases fit TRBD1. Per germline, CDR1 MNHEY and CDR2 SVGAGI. This CDR3 is 16 amino acids long. Germline trimming cut 0 bases from V and 1 base from J; bases unmatched to any gene: 1. CDR3 sequence (DNA): TGTGCCAGCAGTTACTCGGGGACAGGGGGCCAAGAGACCCAGTACTTC. Encoded protein: CASSYSGTGGQETQYF.

Points on this clone: The same CDR3 also results from other DNA sequences found in this sample. The chain combines TRBV5-1 with TRBJ2-5, with D tentatively TRBD2 (6 bases). The V gene lost 2 bases and the J gene lost 2 bases, with 10 bases spanning the gap. Germline lookup yields CDR1 SGHRS and CDR2 YFSETQ. This CDR3 is built from 14 residues. The CDR3 region is CASSFSGQQETQYF. The CDR3, as DNA: TGCGCCAGCAGCTTTAGCGGTCAACAAGAGACCCAGTACTTC.

This clone turned up a few times. The chain carries TRBV30 and TRBJ2-1; TRBD2 agrees at 7 bases. The length of the CDR3 is 15 residues. Germline V gene sequence: CDR1 GTSNPN, CDR2 SVGIG (reference sequence). V lost 0 bases to trimming and J lost 1 base; unmatched junction nucleotides: 3. As DNA, the CDR3 is TGTGCCTGGAGTGTAGGTAGCGGGTCCTACAATGAGCAGTTCTTC. Translated: CAWSVGSGSYNEQFF.

CDR3 nucleotides: TGTGCCAGCTCACCACAGGGGGCGGAAGGCTACACCTTC. This encodes CASSPQGAEGYTF. The chain has TRBV18 and TRBJ1-2; 7 positions agree with TRBD1. Germline trimming cut 1 base from V and 8 bases from J; bases unmatched to any gene: 4. Germline V gene data show CDR1 as KGHSH and CDR2 as LQKENI. The CDR3 length is 13 residues.

This clone was observed a handful of times. The rearrangement uses TRBV5-1 and TRBJ1-4; tentative D call: TRBD1 (5 bases). The germline CDR1 and CDR2 sequences are SGHRS and YFSETQ. Trimming removed 2 bases at V and 8 bases at J, with 19 bases between. The CDR3 consists of 16 residues. This CDR3 reads CASSLSLQVNSEKLFF. The CDR3 region has the DNA TGCGCCAGCAGCTTATCCTTACAGGTTAACTCGGAAAAACTGTTTTTT.

This clone was observed a handful of times. This chain connects TRBV30 to TRBJ2-7; D unclear. The CDR3 runs 11 residues. V lost 0 bases and J 5 bases, leaving 5 bases between the germline ends. The germline gives CDR1 GTSNPN, CDR2 SVGIG (reference sequence). This chain's CDR3 is CAWSVMDEQYF. The CDR3 coding sequence is TGTGCCTGGAGTGTAATGGACGAGCAGTACTTC. The variable domain in full, completed from reference TRBV30 and TRBJ2-7, reads SQTIHQWPATLVQPVGSPLSLECTVEGTSNPNLYWYRQAAGRGLQLLFYSVGIGQISSEVPQNLSASRPQDRQFILSSKKLLLSDSGFYLCAWSVMDEQYFGPGTRLTVT.

This clone occurred a few times. The V gene is TRBV10-1, the J gene TRBJ1-1; the D gene is possibly TRBD1 (6 bases). The CDR3 totals 13 residues. Germline-derived CDR1 and CDR2 are WNHNN and SYGVQD (reference sequence). V dropped 7 bases and J dropped 1 base, with 10 bases sitting between them. The CDR3 coding sequence is TGCGCCAGCATGGGACATCCGAACACTGAAGCTTTCTTT. This encodes CASMGHPNTEAFF.

The sample holds a few counts of this clone. This chain joins TRBV29-1 and TRBJ2-1, with D uncertain. Per the germline V gene, CDR1 is SQVTM and CDR2 is ANQGSEA. Trimming pared 5 bases from V and 3 bases from J, leaving 8 bases between. CDR3 length equals 12 residues. The CDR3: CSVRKDYNEQFF. Written as DNA, the CDR3 is TGCAGCGTTCGGAAGGACTACAATGAGCAGTTCTTC.

This clone was picked up one time. This chain connects TRBV30 to TRBJ1-5, with 7 bases fitting TRBD1. The CDR3 spans 16 residues. From germline, CDR1 is GTSNPN and CDR2 SVGIG (reference sequence). With V trimmed by 4 bases and J by 0 bases, 9 bases remained unmatched. The CDR3 loop is CAWKPRDSDSNQPQHF. CDR3 bases: TGTGCCTGGAAACCTCGGGACAGTGATAGCAATCAGCCCCAGCATTTT.

The chain links TRBV7-9 to TRBJ2-5; D possibly uses TRBD1 or TRBD2 (5 bases each). Trimming stripped 5 bases from V and 4 bases from J, with 17 bases between. This CDR3 comprises 15 residues. Germline V gene lookup returns CDR1 SEHNR and CDR2 FQNEAQ (reference sequence). The CDR3 bases are TGTGCCAGCAGCATAAACCAGGGAGTGGGAGAGACCCAGTACTTC. Translation: CASSINQGVGETQYF.

Written as DNA, the CDR3 is TGTGCCAGCTACGTAGCGGGGGGGGCTAGGAATGAGCAGTTCTTC. It yields the protein CASYVAGGARNEQFF. This sequence joins TRBV2 and TRBJ2-1; 11 bases are shared with TRBD2. CDR1 and CDR2 (germline): SNHLY, FYNNEI. Trimming at V came to 8 bases and at J to 7 bases, leaving 10 bases not matched to a gene. The CDR3 covers 15 residues.

V and J are TRBV5-6 and TRBJ2-7; D unclear. V lost 3 bases and J lost 9, with 19 bases in between. Germline V CDR1 and CDR2: SGHDT, YYEEEE. This CDR3 spans 14 amino acids. The CDR3 spells CASSSPAIPFTQYF. CDR3 bases: TGTGCCAGCAGCTCGCCCGCCATACCTTTCACGCAGTACTTC.

CDR3 bases: TGCAGCGTCCGAAGGAGTACTGGAAACACCATATATTTT. Protein product: CSVRRSTGNTIYF. V is TRBV29-1 and J is TRBJ1-3; D ambiguous. V shed 6 bases and J shed 2 bases, with 11 bases lying between them. CDR1 is SQVTM and CDR2 is ANQGSEA in the germline V gene. The CDR3 spans 13 residues.

The rearrangement uses TRBV5-6 and TRBJ1-5; TRBD1 agrees at 7 bases. Germline V lookup: CDR1 SGHDT, CDR2 YYEEEE. This CDR3 comprises 15 residues. Trimming took 3 bases from V and 4 from J; bases not matched to a gene: 7. This CDR3 reads CASSYEGQRNQPQHF. CDR3 DNA sequence: TGTGCCAGCAGCTACGAGGGACAGAGAAATCAGCCCCAGCATTTT.